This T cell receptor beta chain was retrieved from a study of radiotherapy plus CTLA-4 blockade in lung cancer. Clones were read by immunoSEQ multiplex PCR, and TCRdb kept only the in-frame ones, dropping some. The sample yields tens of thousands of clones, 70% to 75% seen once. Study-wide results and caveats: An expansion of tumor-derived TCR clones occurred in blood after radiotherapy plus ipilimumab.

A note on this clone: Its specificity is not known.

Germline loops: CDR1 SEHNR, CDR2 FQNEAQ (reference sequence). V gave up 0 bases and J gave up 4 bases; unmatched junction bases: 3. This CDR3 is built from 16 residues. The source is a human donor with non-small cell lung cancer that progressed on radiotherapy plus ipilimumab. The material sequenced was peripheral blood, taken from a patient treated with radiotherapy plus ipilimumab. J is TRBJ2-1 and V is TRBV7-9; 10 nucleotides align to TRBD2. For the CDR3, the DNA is TGTGCCAGCAGCTTAGCTCTAGCGGGGGATTACAATGAGCAGTTCTTC. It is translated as CASSLALAGDYNEQFF.